One sample yielded the 3 T cell receptor beta chains listed below, sequenced in a study of shared clonotypes between healthy human individuals. Naive CD8 cells were CD45RO-negative, positively selected for CCR7, excluding terminally differentiated effector memory CD45RA+ cells. TCRdb's table, derived via immunoSEQ multiplex PCR, lists solely in-frame clones and lacks some. The profile shows 2 million to 2.5 million clones, 85% to 95% of them singletons. The material sequenced was naive CD8+ T cells from PBMCs. These receptors were obtained from a man aged 18 to 30 in good health. Some clones in this sample may be carry-over from other donors' samples.

The chain joins TRBV30 to TRBJ1-2; D is undetermined. This CDR3 has 11 residues. V was trimmed by 6 bases and J by 3 bases, leaving 8 bases between them. Per germline, CDR1 GTSNPN and CDR2 SVGIG (reference sequence). The CDR3 loop reads CACWADYGYTF. The CDR3, as DNA: TGTGCCTGTTGGGCAGACTATGGCTACACCTTC.

The genes are TRBV25-1 and TRBJ2-3; D call uncertain. Trimming removed 6 bases from V and 2 bases from J, with 9 bases in between. The CDR3 is 13 amino acids. Germline V lookup: CDR1 MGHDK, CDR2 SYGVNS. CDR3 bases: TGTGCCAGCAGCGCGAGCCTCACAGATACGCAGTATTTT. Amino acids: CASSASLTDTQYF.

The chain carries TRBV4-3 and TRBJ1-1; a possible D gene is TRBD1 (5 bases). Germline loops: CDR1 LGHNA, CDR2 YSLEER. The V end was cut by 2 bases, the J end by 0 bases, with 16 bases between. The CDR3 totals 17 residues. CDR3 nucleotide sequence: TGCGCCAGCAGCCAATACAGGACTAAGTTTATGAACACTGAAGCTTTCTTT. This gives the protein CASSQYRTKFMNTEAFF.